This T cell receptor beta chain originates from a study of blood T cell repertoires in COVID-19. The method was immunoSEQ multiplex PCR; TCRdb's version includes in-frame clones alone and lacks a portion of them. The table shows around 190,000 clones, with over 75% occurring only once. This TCR was recovered from a woman between 18 and 30 years old who had recovered from COVID-19. The sequenced sample consisted of PBMCs or T cells enriched from blood (not recorded which).

DNA of the CDR3: TGCGCCAGCAGCGCGGGACTAGCGGGAGTCAATGAGCAGTTCTTC. It specifies CASSAGLAGVNEQFF. The chain links TRBV5-1 to TRBJ2-1; 14 nucleotides line up with TRBD2. Germline trimming cut 4 bases from V and 6 bases from J; bases unmatched to any gene: 3. The CDR3 covers 15 residues. Per the germline V gene, CDR1 is SGHRS and CDR2 is YFSETQ.